This T cell receptor (beta chain) derives from a study of blood T cell repertoires in COVID-19. Across the study: Researchers got acute and convalescent COVID-19 samples from the United States, Italy and Spain.

Original processing notes: Counts of nucleated cells, estimated from reference gene primer amplification, were obtained. Repertoires were generated with immunoSEQ multiplex PCR, while TCRdb's copy carries only in-frame clones and drops some. V, J and clone size derive from that table, while D and trimming were established from the DNA sequence. This sample has almost 300,000 clones, with roughly 86% found just once. This TCR came from a man between 65 and 79 years old with acute or convalescent COVID-19. The sequenced sample consisted of peripheral blood.

The CDR3 spells CASSYSVSTGVETQYF. The CDR3 DNA reads TGTGCCAGCAGTTACTCAGTATCGACAGGGGTAGAGACCCAGTACTTC. The gene calls are TRBV6-5 and TRBJ2-5, with 8 bases lining up with TRBD1. Germline CDR1 reads MNHEY; CDR2 reads SVGAGI. With V trimmed by 0 bases and J by 4 bases, 7 bases remained unmatched. This CDR3 region has 16 residues.